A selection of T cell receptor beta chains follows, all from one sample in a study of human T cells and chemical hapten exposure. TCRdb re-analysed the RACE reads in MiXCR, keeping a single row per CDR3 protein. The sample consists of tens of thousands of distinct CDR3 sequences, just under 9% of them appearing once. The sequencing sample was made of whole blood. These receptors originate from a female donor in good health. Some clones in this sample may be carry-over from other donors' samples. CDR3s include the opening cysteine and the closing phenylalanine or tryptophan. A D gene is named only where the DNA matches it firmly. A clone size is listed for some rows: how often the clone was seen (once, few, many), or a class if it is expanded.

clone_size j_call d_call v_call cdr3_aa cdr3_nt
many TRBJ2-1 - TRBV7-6 CASSLSPGYEQFF TGTGCCAGCAGCTTATCCCCTGGCTATGAGCAGTTCTTC
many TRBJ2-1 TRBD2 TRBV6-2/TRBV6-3 CASSYALAGVGEQFF TGTGCCAGCAGTTACGCTCTAGCGGGAGTCGGTGAGCAGTTCTTC
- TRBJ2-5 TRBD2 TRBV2 CASSEGLAGGYQETQYF TGTGCCAGCAGTGAAGGTCTAGCGGGAGGATACCAAGAGACCCAGTACTTC
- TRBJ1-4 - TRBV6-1 CASSERAASTNEKLFF TGTGCCAGCAGTGAACGGGCAGCCTCAACTAATGAAAAACTGTTTTTT
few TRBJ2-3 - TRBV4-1 CASSQDDLPSTDTQYF TGCGCCAGCAGCCAAGATGATCTACCAAGCACAGATACGCAGTATTTT
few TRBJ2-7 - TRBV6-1 CASSEQGYSYEQYF TGTGCCAGCAGTGAGCAGGGATACAGCTACGAGCAGTACTTC
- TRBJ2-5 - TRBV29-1 CSVDGQRQETQYF TGCAGCGTTGATGGCCAGCGACAAGAGACCCAGTACTTC
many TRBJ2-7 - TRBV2 CASSSRGSHSYEQYF TGTGCCAGCAGTTCACGCGGGTCTCACTCCTACGAGCAGTACTTC
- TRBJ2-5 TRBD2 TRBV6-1 CASSAPGGRETQYF TGTGCCAGCAGTGCCCCGGGCGGGAGGGAGACCCAGTACTTC
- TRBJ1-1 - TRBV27 CASRTSLNTEAFF TGTGCCAGCAGGACATCTCTGAACACTGAAGCTTTCTTT
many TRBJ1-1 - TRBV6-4 CASSDRGNTEAFF TGTGCCAGCAGTGATCGGGGGAACACTGAAGCTTTCTTT
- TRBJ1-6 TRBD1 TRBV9 CASSPSGLGQGSSPLHF TGTGCCAGCAGCCCCAGTGGTTTGGGACAGGGAAGTTCACCCCTCCACTTT
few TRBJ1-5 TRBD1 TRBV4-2 CASSQDDRGQPQHF TGTGCCAGCAGCCAAGATGACAGGGGACAGCCCCAGCATTTT
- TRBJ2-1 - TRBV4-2 CASSQEIGSGGNEQFF TGTGCCAGCAGCCAAGAGATTGGATCAGGGGGGAATGAGCAGTTCTTC
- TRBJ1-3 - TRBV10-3 CATASTKTMAGNTIYF TGTGCCACCGCCTCGACAAAGACAATGGCTGGAAACACCATATATTTT
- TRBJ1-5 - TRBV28 CASSPWGFYSNQPQHF TGTGCCAGCAGTCCCTGGGGGTTCTATAGCAATCAGCCCCAGCATTTT
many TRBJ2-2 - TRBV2 CASSEWSRGNTGELFF TGTGCCAGCAGTGAGTGGTCCCGGGGCAACACCGGGGAGCTGTTTTTT
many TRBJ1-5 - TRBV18 CASSSDSSNQPQHF TGTGCCAGCTCATCCGACAGTAGCAATCAGCCCCAGCATTTT
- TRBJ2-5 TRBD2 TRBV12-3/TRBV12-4 CASSPWIAGGWGETRYF TGTGCCAGCAGTCCCTGGATAGCGGGAGGTTGGGGAGAGACCCGGTACTTC
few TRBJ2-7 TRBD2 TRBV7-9 CASSLAGGPHEQYF TGTGCCAGCAGCCTAGCGGGAGGGCCCCACGAGCAGTACTTC
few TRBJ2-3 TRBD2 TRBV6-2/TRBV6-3 CASSLLAGVVDTQYF TGTGCCAGCAGCCTACTAGCGGGAGTTGTAGATACGCAGTATTTT
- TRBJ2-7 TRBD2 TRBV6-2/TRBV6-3 CASSSADLAGGEQYF TGTGCCAGCAGCTCTGCCGATTTAGCGGGAGGCGAGCAGTACTTC
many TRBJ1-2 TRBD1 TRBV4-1 CASSQDPQGDYGYTF TGCGCCAGCAGCCAAGACCCACAGGGGGACTATGGCTACACCTTC
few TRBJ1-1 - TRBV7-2 CASGQEMNTEAFF TGTGCCAGCGGCCAGGAAATGAACACTGAAGCTTTCTTT
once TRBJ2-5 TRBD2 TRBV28 CASSRTSRRETQYF TGTGCCAGCAGCCGGACTAGCAGAAGAGAGACCCAGTACTTC
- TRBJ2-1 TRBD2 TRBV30 CAWSVRWTSDSYNEQFF TGTGCCTGGAGTGTACGGTGGACTAGCGACTCCTACAATGAGCAGTTCTTC
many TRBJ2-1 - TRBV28 CASSFSPQFF TGTGCCAGCAGTTTCAGCCCCCAGTTCTTC
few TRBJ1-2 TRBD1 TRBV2 CASSEQGAGGYTF TGTGCCAGCAGCGAACAGGGGGCTGGTGGCTACACCTTC
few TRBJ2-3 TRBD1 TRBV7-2 CASSSRQGAGTDTQYF TGTGCCAGCAGCTCCCGACAGGGGGCGGGCACAGATACGCAGTATTTT
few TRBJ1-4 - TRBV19 CASRAGEKLFF TGTGCCAGTCGGGCGGGCGAAAAACTGTTTTTT